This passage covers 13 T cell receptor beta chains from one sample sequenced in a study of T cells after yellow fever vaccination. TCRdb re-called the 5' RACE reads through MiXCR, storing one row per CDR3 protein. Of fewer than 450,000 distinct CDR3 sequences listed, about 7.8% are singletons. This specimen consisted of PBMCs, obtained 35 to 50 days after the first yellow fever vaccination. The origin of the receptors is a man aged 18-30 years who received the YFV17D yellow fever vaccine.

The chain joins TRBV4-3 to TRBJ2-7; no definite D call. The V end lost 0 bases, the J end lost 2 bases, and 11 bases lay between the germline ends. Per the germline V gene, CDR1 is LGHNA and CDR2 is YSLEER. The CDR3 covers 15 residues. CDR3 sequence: CASSQDRAGAYEQYV. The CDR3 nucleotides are TGCGCCAGCAGCCAAGATCGTGCAGGCGCCTACGAGCAGTACGTC.

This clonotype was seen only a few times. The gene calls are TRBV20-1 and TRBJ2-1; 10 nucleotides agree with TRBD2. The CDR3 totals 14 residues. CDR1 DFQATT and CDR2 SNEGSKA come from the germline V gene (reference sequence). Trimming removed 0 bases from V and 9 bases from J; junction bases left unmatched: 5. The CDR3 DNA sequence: TGCAGTGCTAGAGAGGCTAGCGGGGGTATTGAGCAGTTCTTC. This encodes CSAREASGGIEQFF.

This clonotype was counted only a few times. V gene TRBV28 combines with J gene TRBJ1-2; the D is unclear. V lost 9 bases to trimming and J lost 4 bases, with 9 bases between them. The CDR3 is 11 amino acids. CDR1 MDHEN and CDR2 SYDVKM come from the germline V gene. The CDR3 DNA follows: TGTGCCAGTACAGATTTCTATGGCTACACCTTC. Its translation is CASTDFYGYTF.

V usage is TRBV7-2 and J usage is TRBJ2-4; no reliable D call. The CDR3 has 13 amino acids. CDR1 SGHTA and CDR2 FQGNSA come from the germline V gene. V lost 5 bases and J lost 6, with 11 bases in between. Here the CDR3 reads CASSLSRLNIQYF. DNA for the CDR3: TGTGCCAGCAGCCTTAGTCGGTTAAACATTCAGTACTTC.

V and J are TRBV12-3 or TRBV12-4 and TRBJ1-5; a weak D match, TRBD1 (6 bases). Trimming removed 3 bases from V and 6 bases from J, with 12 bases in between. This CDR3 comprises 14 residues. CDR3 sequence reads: CASSLWGGGQPQHF. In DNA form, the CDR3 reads TGTGCCAGCAGTTTGTGGGGGGGCGGTCAGCCCCAGCATTTT.

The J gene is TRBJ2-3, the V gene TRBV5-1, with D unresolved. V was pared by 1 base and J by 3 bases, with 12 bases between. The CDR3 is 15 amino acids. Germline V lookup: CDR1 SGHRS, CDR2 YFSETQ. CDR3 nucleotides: TGCGCCAGCAGCTTGCAGGTCAGCTTTACAGATACGCAGTATTTT. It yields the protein CASSLQVSFTDTQYF.

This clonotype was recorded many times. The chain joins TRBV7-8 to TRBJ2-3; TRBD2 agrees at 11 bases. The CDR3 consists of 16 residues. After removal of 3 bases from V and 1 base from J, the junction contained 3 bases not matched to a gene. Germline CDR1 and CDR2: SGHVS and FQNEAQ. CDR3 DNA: TGTGCCAGCAGCTTTCTAGCGGGGGGTCGCACAGATACGCAGTATTTT. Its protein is CASSFLAGGRTDTQYF.

This CDR3 is CASSFQGEIIQYF. The CDR3 DNA reads TGTGCCAGCAGCTTCCAGGGGGAAATCATTCAGTACTTC. The chain recombines TRBV5-5 with TRBJ2-4, with TRBD1 matching over 7 bases. The CDR3 totals 13 residues. Germline V gene sequence: CDR1 SGHKS, CDR2 YYEKEE (reference sequence). Trimming at V came to 2 bases and at J to 9 bases, leaving 5 bases not matched to a gene.

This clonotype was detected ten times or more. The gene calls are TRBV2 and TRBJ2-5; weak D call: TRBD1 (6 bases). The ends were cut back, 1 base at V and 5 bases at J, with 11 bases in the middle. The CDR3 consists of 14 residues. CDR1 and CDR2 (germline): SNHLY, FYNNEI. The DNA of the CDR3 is TGTGCCAGCAGTGAAGTGGGCCAGGGGGAGACCCAGTACTTC. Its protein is CASSEVGQGETQYF.

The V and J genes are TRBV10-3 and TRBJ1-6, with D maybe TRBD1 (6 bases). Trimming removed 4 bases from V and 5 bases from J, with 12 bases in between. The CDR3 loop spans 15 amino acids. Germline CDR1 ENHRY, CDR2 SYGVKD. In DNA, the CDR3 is TGTGCCATCAGTGTACGGGACACTAATAATTCACCCCTCCACTTT. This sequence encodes CAISVRDTNNSPLHF.

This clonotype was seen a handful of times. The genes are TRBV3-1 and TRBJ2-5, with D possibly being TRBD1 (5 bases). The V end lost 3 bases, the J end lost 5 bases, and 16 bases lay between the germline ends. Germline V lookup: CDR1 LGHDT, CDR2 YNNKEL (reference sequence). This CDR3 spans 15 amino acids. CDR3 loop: CASSHLGMGQETQYF. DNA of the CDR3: TGTGCCAGCAGCCACTTAGGCATGGGGCAGGAGACCCAGTACTTC.

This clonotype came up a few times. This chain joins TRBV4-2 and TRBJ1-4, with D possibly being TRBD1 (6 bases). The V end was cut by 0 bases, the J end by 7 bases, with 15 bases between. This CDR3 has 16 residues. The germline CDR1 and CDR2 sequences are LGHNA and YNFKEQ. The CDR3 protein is CASSQDLGRGGEKLFF. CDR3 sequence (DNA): TGTGCCAGCAGCCAAGATTTGGGCAGGGGTGGTGAAAAACTGTTTTTT.

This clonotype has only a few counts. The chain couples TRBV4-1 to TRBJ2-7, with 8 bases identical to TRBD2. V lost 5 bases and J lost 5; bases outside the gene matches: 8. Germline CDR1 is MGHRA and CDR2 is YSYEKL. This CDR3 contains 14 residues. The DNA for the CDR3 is TGCGCCAGCAGCTCCCGGGGGGGGCAAGACGAGCAGTACTTC. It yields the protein CASSSRGGQDEQYF.